This is a list of T cell receptor beta chains from one sample in a study of neurological immune-mediated disorders. TCRdb used MiXCR to reprocess the 5' RACE reads, holding one entry per CDR3 protein. The profile shows approximately 80,000 distinct CDR3 sequences, around 4.7% of them singletons. Sequenced: PBMCs. Source of these receptors: a woman aged 55-70 years with multiple sclerosis. CDR3s include the opening cysteine and the closing phenylalanine or tryptophan. Fields, in order: CDR3 protein, CDR3 DNA, J gene, clone size, D gene, V gene. D genes are given only for firm matches. Only part of the rows carry a size: once, few, many, or a class if the clone is expanded.

CDR3 protein: CASSQGGDRVHEQYF; CDR3 DNA: TGCGCCAGCAGCCAAGGAGGGGATAGGGTCCACGAGCAGTACTTC; J gene: TRBJ2-7; clone size: many; D gene: NA; V gene: TRBV4-1
CDR3 protein: CASSLERGPYEQYF; CDR3 DNA: TGTGCCAGCAGCTTAGAGCGGGGGCCCTACGAGCAGTACTTC; J gene: TRBJ2-7; clone size: NA; D gene: NA; V gene: TRBV11-2
CDR3 protein: CASSLGTGTYEQYF; CDR3 DNA: TGTGCCAGCAGCTTAGGGACAGGTACCTACGAGCAGTACTTC; J gene: TRBJ2-7; clone size: many; D gene: TRBD1; V gene: TRBV11-2
CDR3 protein: CASSLREAGELFF; CDR3 DNA: TGCGCCAGCAGCTTGAGAGAGGCCGGGGAGCTGTTTTTT; J gene: TRBJ2-2; clone size: many; D gene: NA; V gene: TRBV5-1
CDR3 protein: CSARWGGGTEAFF; CDR3 DNA: TGCAGTGCTAGATGGGGCGGAGGCACTGAAGCTTTCTTT; J gene: TRBJ1-1; clone size: many; D gene: NA; V gene: TRBV20-1
CDR3 protein: CASSLQVTGTQYF; CDR3 DNA: TGTGCCAGCAGCCTACAGGTAACAGGGACGCAGTATTTT; J gene: TRBJ2-3; clone size: many; D gene: NA; V gene: TRBV6-4
CDR3 protein: CASSPVQGMAGTNYGYTF; CDR3 DNA: TGTGCCAGCTCACCAGTTCAGGGGATGGCAGGAACTAACTATGGCTACACCTTC; J gene: TRBJ1-2; clone size: NA; D gene: NA; V gene: TRBV18
CDR3 protein: CASSLWSGQGKLNYGYTF; CDR3 DNA: TGCGCCAGCAGCTTGTGGTCGGGACAGGGGAAATTAAACTATGGCTACACCTTC; J gene: TRBJ1-2; clone size: many; D gene: TRBD1; V gene: TRBV5-1
CDR3 protein: CASSSGTLNTGELFF; CDR3 DNA: TGTGCCAGCTCCTCGGGAACCTTGAACACCGGGGAGCTGTTTTTT; J gene: TRBJ2-2; clone size: many; D gene: NA; V gene: TRBV18
CDR3 protein: CASSVGQGAFEQYF; CDR3 DNA: TGTGCCAGCAGCGTGGGACAGGGGGCCTTCGAGCAGTACTTC; J gene: TRBJ2-7; clone size: many; D gene: TRBD1; V gene: TRBV7-9
CDR3 protein: CASGFSGRADTQYF; CDR3 DNA: TGTGCCAGCGGTTTTTCGGGGAGGGCAGATACGCAGTATTTT; J gene: TRBJ2-3; clone size: NA; D gene: TRBD2; V gene: TRBV6-2/TRBV6-3
CDR3 protein: CASSALGGTSTDTQYF; CDR3 DNA: TGTGCCAGCAGCGCCTTAGGTGGCACGAGCACAGATACGCAGTATTTT; J gene: TRBJ2-3; clone size: many; D gene: NA; V gene: TRBV7-6
CDR3 protein: CAWSGIVNTGELFF; CDR3 DNA: TGTGCCTGGAGTGGGATAGTGAACACCGGGGAGCTGTTTTTT; J gene: TRBJ2-2; clone size: NA; D gene: NA; V gene: TRBV30
CDR3 protein: CASSLRTSGGSEQFF; CDR3 DNA: TGTGCCAGCAGCTTGAGGACTAGCGGGGGAAGTGAGCAGTTCTTC; J gene: TRBJ2-1; clone size: many; D gene: TRBD2; V gene: TRBV5-8
CDR3 protein: CASSRTGTSGNTIYF; CDR3 DNA: TGTGCCAGCAGTCGGACCGGGACATCCGGAAACACCATATATTTT; J gene: TRBJ1-3; clone size: many; D gene: NA; V gene: TRBV3-1
CDR3 protein: CASSHATPNGAFF; CDR3 DNA: TGTGCCAGCAGCCACGCGACACCTAACGGAGCTTTCTTT; J gene: TRBJ1-1; clone size: many; D gene: NA; V gene: TRBV3-1
CDR3 protein: CASSIQASGGDEQFF; CDR3 DNA: TGTGCCAGTAGTATCCAGGCTAGCGGGGGCGATGAGCAGTTCTTC; J gene: TRBJ2-1; clone size: NA; D gene: TRBD2; V gene: TRBV19
CDR3 protein: CASSTGGPHEIGEQFF; CDR3 DNA: TGTGCCAGCAGTACGGGGGGGCCACATGAAATAGGTGAGCAGTTCTTC; J gene: TRBJ2-1; clone size: many; D gene: TRBD2; V gene: TRBV5-6
CDR3 protein: CASRRDVNTEAFF; CDR3 DNA: TGCGCCAGCAGGAGGGATGTGAACACTGAAGCTTTCTTT; J gene: TRBJ1-1; clone size: many; D gene: NA; V gene: TRBV5-1
CDR3 protein: CASSAFRGRGTGELFF; CDR3 DNA: TGTGCCAGCAGTGCCTTCCGGGGGCGAGGCACCGGGGAGCTGTTTTTT; J gene: TRBJ2-2; clone size: NA; D gene: NA; V gene: TRBV6-1
CDR3 protein: CSASRASLPQETQYF; CDR3 DNA: TGCAGTGCTAGTAGGGCTAGCCTACCCCAAGAGACCCAGTACTTC; J gene: TRBJ2-5; clone size: many; D gene: NA; V gene: TRBV20-1
CDR3 protein: CASSGLADTQYF; CDR3 DNA: TGTGCCAGCAGCGGATTGGCAGATACGCAGTATTTT; J gene: TRBJ2-3; clone size: many; D gene: NA; V gene: TRBV3-1
CDR3 protein: CSVAIGINYGYTF; CDR3 DNA: TGCAGCGTTGCGATTGGTATCAACTATGGCTACACCTTC; J gene: TRBJ1-2; clone size: many; D gene: NA; V gene: TRBV29-1
CDR3 protein: CASSQDLWTSGSDTQYF; CDR3 DNA: TGTGCCAGCAGCCAAGATCTTTGGACTAGCGGGTCGGATACGCAGTATTTT; J gene: TRBJ2-3; clone size: many; D gene: TRBD2; V gene: TRBV4-2
CDR3 protein: CASSLRTGINNEQFF; CDR3 DNA: TGTGCCAGCAGTTTAAGGACAGGGATAAACAATGAGCAGTTCTTC; J gene: TRBJ2-1; clone size: many; D gene: TRBD1; V gene: TRBV27
CDR3 protein: CASSLNVYEQYF; CDR3 DNA: TGCGCCAGCAGCTTAAATGTCTACGAGCAGTACTTC; J gene: TRBJ2-7; clone size: many; D gene: NA; V gene: TRBV5-1
CDR3 protein: CASSEPRTISYEQYF; CDR3 DNA: TGTGCCAGCAGTGAACCCCGTACCATTTCCTACGAGCAGTACTTC; J gene: TRBJ2-7; clone size: many; D gene: NA; V gene: TRBV2
CDR3 protein: CSARARDRGYEQYF; CDR3 DNA: TGCAGTGCTAGAGCCAGGGACAGGGGTTACGAGCAGTACTTC; J gene: TRBJ2-7; clone size: many; D gene: TRBD1; V gene: TRBV20-1
CDR3 protein: CASNPTGTVDQPQHF; CDR3 DNA: TGTGCCAGCAACCCCACGGGGACAGTTGATCAGCCCCAGCATTTT; J gene: TRBJ1-5; clone size: many; D gene: TRBD1; V gene: TRBV12-3/TRBV12-4
CDR3 protein: CASSRGEGGSGETQYF; CDR3 DNA: TGCGCCAGCAGCCGCGGGGAGGGTGGCAGCGGAGAGACCCAGTACTTC; J gene: TRBJ2-5; clone size: many; D gene: TRBD2; V gene: TRBV4-1
CDR3 protein: CASSEPGNTGELFF; CDR3 DNA: TGTGCCAGCAGTGAGCCAGGGAACACCGGGGAGCTGTTTTTT; J gene: TRBJ2-2; clone size: many; D gene: NA; V gene: TRBV25-1
CDR3 protein: CASSLTAAYEQYF; CDR3 DNA: TGTGCCAGCAGCTTGACAGCTGCCTACGAGCAGTACTTC; J gene: TRBJ2-7; clone size: many; D gene: NA; V gene: TRBV12-3/TRBV12-4
CDR3 protein: CSALQPQGHNSPLHF; CDR3 DNA: TGCAGTGCACTCCAACCACAGGGACATAATTCACCCCTCCACTTT; J gene: TRBJ1-6; clone size: many; D gene: NA; V gene: TRBV20-1
CDR3 protein: CASSQEIQARNSPLHF; CDR3 DNA: TGCGCCAGCAGCCAAGAGATACAGGCGCGTAATTCACCCCTCCACTTT; J gene: TRBJ1-6; clone size: many; D gene: NA; V gene: TRBV4-1
CDR3 protein: CASTPTETYNEQFF; CDR3 DNA: TGTGCCAGCACCCCTACGGAAACCTACAATGAGCAGTTCTTC; J gene: TRBJ2-1; clone size: many; D gene: NA; V gene: TRBV12-3/TRBV12-4
CDR3 protein: CASSLDSSNQPQHF; CDR3 DNA: TGTGCCAGCAGCCTCGACAGTAGCAATCAGCCCCAGCATTTT; J gene: TRBJ1-5; clone size: many; D gene: NA; V gene: TRBV7-2
CDR3 protein: CSARDPKGGYEQYF; CDR3 DNA: TGCAGTGCTAGAGATCCGAAAGGGGGCTACGAGCAGTACTTC; J gene: TRBJ2-7; clone size: many; D gene: NA; V gene: TRBV20-1
CDR3 protein: CASSGLLGREMNTEAFF; CDR3 DNA: TGTGCCAGCTCAGGTCTTCTGGGCCGAGAAATGAACACTGAAGCTTTCTTT; J gene: TRBJ1-1; clone size: many; D gene: NA; V gene: TRBV11-1
CDR3 protein: CASKPGALNTEAFF; CDR3 DNA: TGTGCCAGCAAACCAGGGGCCCTGAACACTGAAGCTTTCTTT; J gene: TRBJ1-1; clone size: many; D gene: NA; V gene: TRBV12-3/TRBV12-4
CDR3 protein: CASSQVAQGWTEAFF; CDR3 DNA: TGCGCCAGCAGCCAGGTGGCGCAGGGTTGGACTGAAGCTTTCTTT; J gene: TRBJ1-1; clone size: many; D gene: NA; V gene: TRBV4-1
CDR3 protein: CASKGGGPLNYGYTF; CDR3 DNA: TGTGCCAGCAAGGGGGGTGGGCCGCTTAACTATGGCTACACCTTC; J gene: TRBJ1-2; clone size: many; D gene: NA; V gene: TRBV6-1
CDR3 protein: CASSQSPGGYGYTF; CDR3 DNA: TGCGCCAGCAGTCAGTCACCCGGCGGCTATGGCTACACCTTC; J gene: TRBJ1-2; clone size: many; D gene: NA; V gene: TRBV4-1